The rows below give T cell receptor beta chains drawn from one sample of a study of Graves' ophthalmopathy and Graves' hyperthyroidism. TCRdb itself ran the multiplex PCR reads through MiXCR, one entry per CDR3 protein. The sample has hundreds of thousands of distinct CDR3 sequences; roughly 40% are singletons. What was sequenced was peripheral blood. Receptors originate from an adult man with Graves' ophthalmopathy. CDR3s include the opening cysteine and the closing phenylalanine or tryptophan. The order of the fields is J gene, clone size, D gene, V gene, CDR3 protein, CDR3 DNA. D genes are given only for firm matches. Expanded clones are given a class, and other clones once, few, many or no size at all.

TRBJ1-2	many	TRBD1	TRBV10-2	CASSRDRWDYGYTF	TGCGCCAGCAGCCGGGACAGGTGGGACTATGGCTACACCTTC
TRBJ2-5	many	TRBD2	TRBV20-1	CSAKPGLAQGYQETQYF	TGCAGTGCTAAGCCGGGACTAGCACAAGGATACCAAGAGACCCAGTACTTC
TRBJ2-5	-	TRBD1	TRBV11-2	CASSLVFDWDRGLQETQYF	TGTGCCAGCAGCTTAGTGTTTGATTGGGACAGGGGACTCCAAGAGACCCAGTACTTC
TRBJ1-6	few	-	TRBV25-1	CASSLAVSYNSPLHF	TGTGCCAGCAGTTTAGCTGTCTCCTATAATTCACCCCTCCACTTT
TRBJ1-4	-	-	TRBV5-1	CASSFSGTRPDEKLFF	TGCGCCAGCAGCTTCTCCGGGACAAGGCCTGATGAAAAACTGTTTTTT
TRBJ2-5	few	-	TRBV11-1	CASKGFETQYF	TGTGCCAGCAAAGGATTTGAGACCCAGTACTTC
TRBJ2-7	many	TRBD1	TRBV5-1	CASSLGLGTGAYF	TGCGCCAGCAGCTTGGGTCTCGGGACAGGGGCTTACTTC
TRBJ2-1	-	TRBD1	TRBV10-3	CAISEGQDWDEQFF	TGTGCCATCAGTGAGGGACAGGATTGGGATGAGCAGTTCTTC
TRBJ1-1	few	TRBD1	TRBV15	CATSRGQGYTEAFF	TGTGCCACCAGCAGAGGACAGGGCTACACTGAAGCTTTCTTT
TRBJ1-2	many	TRBD1	TRBV25-1	CASSGQGKFYGYTF	TGTGCCAGCAGTGGACAGGGGAAATTCTATGGCTACACCTTC
TRBJ2-7	once	TRBD1	TRBV5-5	CASSYVGQGNDEQYF	TGTGCCAGCAGTTACGTGGGACAGGGGAACGACGAGCAGTACTTC
TRBJ1-2	-	-	TRBV27	CASSYGGDYGYTF	TGTGCCAGCAGTTATGGGGGCGACTATGGCTACACCTTC
TRBJ2-7	once	-	TRBV10-1	CASSQDPDGGYEQYF	TGCGCCAGCAGCCAAGATCCCGACGGCGGCTACGAGCAGTACTTC
TRBJ2-6	-	TRBD2	TRBV25-1	CASKRGDGANVLTF	TGTGCCAGCAAGCGGGGGGATGGGGCCAACGTCCTGACTTTC
TRBJ1-5	-	-	TRBV24-1	CASSQQGSGNQPQHF	TGTGCCAGCAGTCAACAGGGTTCTGGCAATCAGCCCCAGCATTTT
TRBJ1-4	many	-	TRBV29-1	CSVYRANEKLFF	TGCAGCGTATACCGGGCAAATGAAAAACTGTTTTTT
TRBJ1-2	-	-	TRBV5-4	CASRTPTGYGYTF	TGTGCCAGCAGGACGCCTACGGGCTATGGCTACACCTTC
TRBJ2-7	few	TRBD2	TRBV7-2	CASRRLAGGFSYEQYF	TGTGCCAGCAGAAGACTAGCGGGGGGTTTCTCCTACGAGCAGTACTTC
TRBJ1-3	-	-	TRBV10-3	CAIRSGTGGNTIYF	TGTGCCATCAGGAGCGGGACGGGCGGAAACACCATATATTTT
TRBJ1-3	once	-	TRBV15	CATSRDVGHRNTIYF	TGTGCCACCAGCAGAGATGTTGGACACAGAAACACCATATATTTT
TRBJ1-5	many	-	TRBV7-9	CASSSAGGQPQHF	TGTGCCAGCAGCTCTGCCGGAGGGCAGCCCCAGCATTTT
TRBJ2-5	-	-	TRBV12-3/TRBV12-4	CASGRLTQYF	TGTGCCAGCGGGAGGTTGACCCAGTACTTC
TRBJ1-4	many	TRBD1	TRBV29-1	CSVLDGTVELFF	TGCAGCGTCCTAGACGGGACAGTTGAACTGTTTTTT
TRBJ2-2	few	TRBD2	TRBV7-2	CASKRSGGQNTGELFF	TGTGCCAGCAAGAGGAGCGGGGGCCAGAACACCGGGGAGCTGTTTTTT
TRBJ2-5	many	-	TRBV9	CASSLTGWGETQYF	TGTGCCAGCAGCTTAACAGGGTGGGGAGAGACCCAGTACTTC
TRBJ1-1	-	-	TRBV10-3	CASSDGRAEAFF	TGTGCCAGCAGTGATGGCAGAGCTGAAGCTTTCTTT